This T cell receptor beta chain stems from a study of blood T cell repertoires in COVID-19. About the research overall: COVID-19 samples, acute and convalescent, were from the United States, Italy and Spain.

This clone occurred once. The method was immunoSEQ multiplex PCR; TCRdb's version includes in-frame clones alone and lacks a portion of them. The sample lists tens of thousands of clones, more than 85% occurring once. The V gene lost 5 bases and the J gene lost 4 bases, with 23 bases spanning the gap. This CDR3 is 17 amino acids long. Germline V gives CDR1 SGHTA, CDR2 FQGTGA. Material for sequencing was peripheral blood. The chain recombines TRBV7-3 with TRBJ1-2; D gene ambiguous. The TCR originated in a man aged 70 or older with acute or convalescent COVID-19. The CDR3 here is CASSPRPLSRSFYGYTF. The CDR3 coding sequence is TGTGCCAGCAGCCCCAGACCCCTTTCGCGGTCCTTCTATGGCTACACCTTC.